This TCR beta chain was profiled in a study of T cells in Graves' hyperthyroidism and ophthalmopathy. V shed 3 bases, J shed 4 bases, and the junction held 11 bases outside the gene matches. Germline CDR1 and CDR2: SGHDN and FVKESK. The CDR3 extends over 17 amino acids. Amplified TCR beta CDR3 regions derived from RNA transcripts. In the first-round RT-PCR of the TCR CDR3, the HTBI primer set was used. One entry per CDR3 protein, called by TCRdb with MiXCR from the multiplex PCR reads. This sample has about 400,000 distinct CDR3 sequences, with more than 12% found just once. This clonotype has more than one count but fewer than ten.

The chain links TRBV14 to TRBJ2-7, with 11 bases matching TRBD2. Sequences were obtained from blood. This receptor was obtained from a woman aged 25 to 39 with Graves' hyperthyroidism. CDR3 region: CASSHRLAGFEQYEQYF. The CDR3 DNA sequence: TGTGCCAGCAGCCATCGACTAGCGGGATTCGAACAATACGAGCAGTACTTC.